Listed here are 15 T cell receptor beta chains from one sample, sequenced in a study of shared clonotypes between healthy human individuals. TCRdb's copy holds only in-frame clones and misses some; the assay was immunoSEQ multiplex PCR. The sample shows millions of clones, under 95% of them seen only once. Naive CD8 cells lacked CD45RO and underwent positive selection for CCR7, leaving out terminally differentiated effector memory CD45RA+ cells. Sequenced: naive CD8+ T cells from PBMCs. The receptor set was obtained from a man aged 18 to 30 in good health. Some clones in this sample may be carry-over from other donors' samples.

CDR3 in DNA: TGCGCCAGCAGCCAAGGCACGTCGGGAGTGGGCCATGAGCAGTTCTTC. Amino acids: CASSQGTSGVGHEQFF. The rearrangement uses TRBV4-1 and TRBJ2-1, with D perhaps matching TRBD2 (6 bases). From germline, CDR1 is MGHRA and CDR2 YSYEKL. The CDR3 is 16 amino acids. The ends were cut back, 1 base at V and 8 bases at J, with 18 bases in the middle.

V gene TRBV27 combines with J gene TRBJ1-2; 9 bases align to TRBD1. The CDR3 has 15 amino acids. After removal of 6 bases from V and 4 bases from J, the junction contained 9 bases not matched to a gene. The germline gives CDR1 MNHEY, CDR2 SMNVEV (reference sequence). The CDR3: CASRGQGGIAYGYTF. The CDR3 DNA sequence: TGTGCCAGCAGGGGACAGGGAGGAATTGCCTATGGCTACACCTTC.

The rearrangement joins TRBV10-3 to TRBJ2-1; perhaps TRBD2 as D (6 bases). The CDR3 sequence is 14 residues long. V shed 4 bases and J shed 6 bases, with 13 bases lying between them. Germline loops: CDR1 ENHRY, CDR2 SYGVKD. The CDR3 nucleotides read TGTGCCATCAGTGTTGGGACTGGGGGCAATGAGCAGTTCTTC. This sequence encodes CAISVGTGGNEQFF.

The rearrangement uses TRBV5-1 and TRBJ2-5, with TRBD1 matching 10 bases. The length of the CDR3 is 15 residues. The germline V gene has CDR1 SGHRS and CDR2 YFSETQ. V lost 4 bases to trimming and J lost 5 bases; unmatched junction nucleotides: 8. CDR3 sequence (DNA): TGCGCCAGCAGCCCCGGACAGGGGGTTTGGGAGACCCAGTACTTC. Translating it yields CASSPGQGVWETQYF.

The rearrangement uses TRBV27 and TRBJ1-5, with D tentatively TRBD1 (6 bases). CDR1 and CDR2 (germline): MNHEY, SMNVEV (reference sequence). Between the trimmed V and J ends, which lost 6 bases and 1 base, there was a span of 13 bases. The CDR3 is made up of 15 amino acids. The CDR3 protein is CASRPGGASNQPQHF. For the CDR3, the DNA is TGTGCCAGCAGGCCGGGGGGGGCAAGCAATCAGCCCCAGCATTTT.

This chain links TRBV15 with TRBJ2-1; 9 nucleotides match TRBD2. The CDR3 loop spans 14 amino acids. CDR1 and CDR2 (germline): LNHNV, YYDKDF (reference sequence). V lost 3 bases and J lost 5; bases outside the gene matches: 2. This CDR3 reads CATSRGLAHNEQFF. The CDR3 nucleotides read TGTGCCACCAGCAGGGGACTAGCCCACAATGAGCAGTTCTTC.

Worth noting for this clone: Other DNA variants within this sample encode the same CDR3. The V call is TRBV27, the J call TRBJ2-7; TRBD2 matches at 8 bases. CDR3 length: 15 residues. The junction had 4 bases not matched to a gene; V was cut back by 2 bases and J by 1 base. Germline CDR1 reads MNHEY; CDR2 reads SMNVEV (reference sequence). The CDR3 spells CASSLSGGASYEQYF. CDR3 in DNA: TGTGCCAGCAGTTTAAGCGGGGGCGCATCCTACGAGCAGTACTTC.

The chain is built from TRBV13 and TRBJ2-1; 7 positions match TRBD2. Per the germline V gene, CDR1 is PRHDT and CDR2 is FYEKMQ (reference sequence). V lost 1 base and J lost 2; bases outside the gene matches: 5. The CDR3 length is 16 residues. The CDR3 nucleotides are TGTGCCAGCAGCTTAGCCGCCGGGACTACCTACAATGAGCAGTTCTTC. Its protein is CASSLAAGTTYNEQFF. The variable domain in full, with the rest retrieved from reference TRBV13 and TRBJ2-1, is AAGVIQSPRHLIKEKRETATLKCYPIPRHDTVYWYQQGPGQDPQFLISFYEKMQSDKGSIPDRFSAQQFSDYHSELNMSSLELGDSALYFCASSLAAGTTYNEQFFGPGTRLTVL.

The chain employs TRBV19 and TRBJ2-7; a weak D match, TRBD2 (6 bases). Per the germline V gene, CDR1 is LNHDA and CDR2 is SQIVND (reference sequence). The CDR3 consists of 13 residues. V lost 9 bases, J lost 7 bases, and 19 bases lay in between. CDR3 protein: CASTGTAVGEQYF. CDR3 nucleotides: TGTGCCAGCACCGGGACTGCGGTAGGTGAGCAGTACTTC.

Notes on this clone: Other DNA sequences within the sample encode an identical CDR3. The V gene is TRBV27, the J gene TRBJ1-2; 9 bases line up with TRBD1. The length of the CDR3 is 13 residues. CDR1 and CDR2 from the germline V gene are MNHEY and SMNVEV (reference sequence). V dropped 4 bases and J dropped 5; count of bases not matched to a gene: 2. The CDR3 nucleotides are TGTGCCAGCAGTTGGGGGACAGGGTATGGCTACACCTTC. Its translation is CASSWGTGYGYTF.

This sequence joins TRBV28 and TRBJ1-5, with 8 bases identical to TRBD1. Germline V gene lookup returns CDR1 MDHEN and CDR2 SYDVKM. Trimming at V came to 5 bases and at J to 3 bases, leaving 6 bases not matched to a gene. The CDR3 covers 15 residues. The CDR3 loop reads CASSARTGINQPQHF. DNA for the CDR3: TGTGCCAGCAGTGCCCGGACAGGGATCAATCAGCCCCAGCATTTT.

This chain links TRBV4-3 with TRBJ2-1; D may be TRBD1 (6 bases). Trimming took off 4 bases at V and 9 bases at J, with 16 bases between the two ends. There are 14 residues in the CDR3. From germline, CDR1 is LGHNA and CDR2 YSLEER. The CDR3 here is CASSPGLRGGEQFF. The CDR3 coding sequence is TGCGCCAGCAGCCCGGGCCTCAGGGGCGGTGAGCAGTTCTTC.

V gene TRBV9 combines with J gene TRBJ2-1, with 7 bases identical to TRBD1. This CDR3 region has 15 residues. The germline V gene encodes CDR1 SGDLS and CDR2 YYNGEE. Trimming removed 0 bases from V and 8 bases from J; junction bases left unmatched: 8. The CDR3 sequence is CASSVEVRGTYEQFF. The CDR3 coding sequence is TGTGCCAGCAGCGTAGAGGTCAGGGGGACGTATGAGCAGTTCTTC.

CDR3 amino acids: CASSSFRAPLGETQYF. The CDR3 nucleotides read TGTGCCAGCAGCTCTTTTCGGGCCCCCTTGGGGGAGACCCAGTACTTC. The rearrangement links TRBV7-9 to TRBJ2-5; D is undetermined. This CDR3 region has 16 residues. Germline CDR1 is SEHNR and CDR2 is FQNEAQ (reference sequence). Trimming stripped 4 bases from V and 5 bases from J, with 20 bases between.

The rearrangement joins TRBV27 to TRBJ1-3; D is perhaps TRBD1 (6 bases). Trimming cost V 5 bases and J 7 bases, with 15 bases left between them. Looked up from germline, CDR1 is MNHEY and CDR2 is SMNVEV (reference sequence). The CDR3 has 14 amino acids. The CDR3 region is CASSPERGANTIYF. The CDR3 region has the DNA TGTGCCAGCAGTCCGGAACGGGGGGCTAACACCATATATTTT.